The 3 T cell receptor beta chains in this list originate from one sample, sequenced in a study of PD-L1 blockade in urothelial cancer. TCRdb's table, derived via immunoSEQ multiplex PCR, lists solely in-frame clones and lacks some. The profile shows approximately 35,000 clones, about a third of them singletons. The material sequenced was tumor tissue, taken before atezolizumab (anti-PD-L1) treatment. The receptors stem from a man in his 60s with urothelial cancer.

The CDR3 DNA reads TGTGCCAGCAGCGTAGAGGGAGAGACCCAGTACTTC. Residues: CASSVEGETQYF. The V gene is TRBV9, the J gene TRBJ2-5; D not certain. V lost 0 bases and J lost 4, with 4 bases in between. Germline loops: CDR1 SGDLS, CDR2 YYNGEE. This CDR3 contains 12 residues.

This clone appeared a few times. The chain employs TRBV11-3 and TRBJ1-2, with a tentative D call TRBD1 (5 bases). The germline CDR1 and CDR2 sequences are SGHNT and YENEEA. Trimming left V 0 bases short and J 5 bases short, with 10 bases between. The CDR3 is 14 amino acids. CDR3 coding DNA: TGTGCCAGCAGCTTAGAGGCAGGGAGGTATGGCTACACCTTC. Amino acids: CASSLEAGRYGYTF. Combining the CDR3 with reference TRBV11-3 and TRBJ1-2 gives the whole variable domain EAGVVQSPRYKIIEKKQPVAFWCNPISGHNTLYWYLQNLGQGPELLIRYENEEAVDDSQLPKDRFSAERLKGVDSTLKIQPAELGDSAVYLCASSLEAGRYGYTFGSGTRLTVV.

This clone was detected many times. V is TRBV6-8 and J is TRBJ2-1; 7 bases agree with TRBD2. Germline V gene sequence: CDR1 MNHGY, CDR2 SAAAGT. The CDR3 covers 14 residues. Trimming took 6 bases from V and 6 from J; bases not matched to a gene: 8. DNA for the CDR3: TGTGCCAGCAGGCCCGGAGGGGAGGGCAATGAGCAGTTCTTC. This encodes CASRPGGEGNEQFF.